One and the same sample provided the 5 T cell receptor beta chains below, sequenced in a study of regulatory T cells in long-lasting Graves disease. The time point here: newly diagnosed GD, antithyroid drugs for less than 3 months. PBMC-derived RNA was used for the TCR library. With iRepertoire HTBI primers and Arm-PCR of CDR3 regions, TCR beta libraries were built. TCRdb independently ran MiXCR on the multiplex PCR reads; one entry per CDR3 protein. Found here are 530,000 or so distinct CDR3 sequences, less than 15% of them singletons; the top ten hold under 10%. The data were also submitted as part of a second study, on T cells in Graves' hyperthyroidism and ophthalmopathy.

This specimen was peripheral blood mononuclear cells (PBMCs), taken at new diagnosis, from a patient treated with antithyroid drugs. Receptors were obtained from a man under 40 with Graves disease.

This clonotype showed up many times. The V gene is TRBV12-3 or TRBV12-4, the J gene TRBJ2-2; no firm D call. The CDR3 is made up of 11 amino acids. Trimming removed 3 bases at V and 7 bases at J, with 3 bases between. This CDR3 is CASSLIGELFF. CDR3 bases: TGTGCCAGCAGTTTGATCGGGGAGCTGTTTTTT.

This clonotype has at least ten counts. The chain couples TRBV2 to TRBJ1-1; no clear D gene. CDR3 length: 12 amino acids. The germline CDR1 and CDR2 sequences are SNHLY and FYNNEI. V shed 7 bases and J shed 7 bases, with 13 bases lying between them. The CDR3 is CASIAGFLEAFF. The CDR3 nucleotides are TGTGCCAGCATCGCGGGGTTCCTTGAAGCTTTCTTT.

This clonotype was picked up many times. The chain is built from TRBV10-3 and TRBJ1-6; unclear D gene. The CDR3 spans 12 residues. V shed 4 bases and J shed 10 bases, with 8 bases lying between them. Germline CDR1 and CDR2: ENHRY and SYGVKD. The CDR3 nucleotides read TGTGCCATCAGTGGGACCGGATCACCCCTCCACTTT. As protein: CAISGTGSPLHF.

The CDR3 nucleotides are TGTGCCAGCAGAGGGAAGGAGCAGTTCTTC. It translates to CASRGKEQFF. This chain uses TRBV6-1 with TRBJ2-1, with no clear D. Per the germline V gene, CDR1 is MNHNS and CDR2 is SASEGT. Trimming stripped 6 bases from V and 10 bases from J, with 7 bases between. The CDR3 has 10 residues.

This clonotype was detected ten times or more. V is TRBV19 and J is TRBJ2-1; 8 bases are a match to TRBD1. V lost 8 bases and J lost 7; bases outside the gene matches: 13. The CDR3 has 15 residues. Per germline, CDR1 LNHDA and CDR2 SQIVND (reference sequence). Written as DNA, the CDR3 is TGTGCCAGTGAACCGGTTGACCGACAGGGGAATGAGCAGTTCTTC. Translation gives CASEPVDRQGNEQFF.